These T cell receptor beta chains were read from a single sample in a study of CD8 T cells in Susac syndrome. MiXCR, run by TCRdb on the immunoSEQ multiplex PCR reads, gives a single entry per CDR3 protein. Of some 200,000 distinct CDR3 sequences listed, 95% were seen once; the top ten hold 0.085% to 0.095%. Sequencing was carried out using CD4+ T cells from PBMCs. These receptors were taken from a human donor with multiple sclerosis. Each CDR3 is given with its conserved first and last residue. D genes are given only for firm matches. Size values are once, few and many counts, or a class for expanded clones, and some rows have none.

TRBJ1-1	15	TRBD1	TRBV6-5	.	CASSEQGAQLGEAFF	TGTGCCAGCAGCGAACAGGGGGCGCAGCTAGGTGAAGCTTTCTTT
TRBJ1-4	15	.	TRBV20-1	.	CSARKPGTANEKLFF	TGCAGTGCTAGAAAGCCGGGGACTGCTAATGAAAAACTGTTTTTT
TRBJ1-1	14	.	TRBV3-1	.	CASSQGQGKAEAFF	TGTGCCAGCAGCCAAGGGCAGGGGAAAGCTGAAGCTTTCTTT
TRBJ1-2	14	TRBD1	TRBV5-1	.	CASSRDSGNYGYTF	TGCGCCAGCAGCAGGGACAGTGGAAACTATGGCTACACCTTC
TRBJ1-6	13	.	TRBV11-3	.	CASSRVHDSPLHF	TGTGCCAGCAGCCGCGTCCACGATTCACCCCTCCACTTT
TRBJ1-1	16	.	TRBV5-6	.	CASSLRRGVMNTEAFF	TGTGCCAGCAGCCTCAGGCGTGGGGTTATGAACACTGAAGCTTTCTTT
TRBJ2-6	15	.	TRBV11-2	.	CASSLHLSGANVLTF	TGTGCCAGCAGCTTACATCTGTCGGGGGCCAACGTCCTGACTTTC
TRBJ2-1	18	TRBD1	TRBV6-5	.	CASSYPFFRGTGGNEQFF	TGTGCCAGCAGTTACCCGTTCTTCCGAGGGACAGGGGGCAATGAGCAGTTCTTC
TRBJ2-1	15	TRBD1	TRBV20-1	once	CSASLRDRGYNEQFF	TGCAGTGCCAGCCTGCGAGACAGGGGTTACAATGAGCAGTTCTTC
TRBJ2-7	14	.	TRBV20-1	.	CSARTGEKVYEQYF	TGCAGTGCTAGAACCGGCGAGAAAGTCTACGAGCAGTACTTC
TRBJ2-1	16	TRBD2	TRBV7-3	.	CASSLGLAGGAHEQFF	TGTGCCAGCAGCTTAGGACTAGCGGGAGGTGCGCATGAGCAGTTCTTC
TRBJ2-1	15	TRBD1	TRBV30	.	CAWKIGTGAKFGQFF	TGTGCCTGGAAAATCGGGACAGGGGCGAAATTTGGACAGTTCTTC
TRBJ2-5	13	.	TRBV2	.	CAFRVSRGETQYF	TGTGCCTTTCGGGTCTCCAGAGGGGAGACCCAGTACTTC
TRBJ1-1	14	.	TRBV7-2	.	CASSLEEGADSTFF	TGTGCCAGCAGCTTAGAGGAAGGGGCCGACAGCACTTTCTTT
TRBJ1-1	11	.	TRBV20-1	.	CSARGGTEAFF	TGCAGTGCTAGAGGGGGGACTGAAGCTTTCTTT
TRBJ2-7	16	.	TRBV30	.	CAWMEGEKSPYYEQYF	TGTGCCTGGATGGAGGGCGAAAAGTCCCCATACTACGAGCAGTACTTC
TRBJ2-3	11	.	TRBV5-4	.	CASQREDTQYF	TGTGCCTCCCAAAGGGAAGATACGCAGTATTTT
TRBJ2-7	11	.	TRBV30	.	CAWRAEYEQYF	TGTGCCTGGAGGGCCGAGTACGAGCAGTACTTC
TRBJ1-6	17	.	TRBV9	.	CASSVTWEPILNSPLHF	TGTGCCAGCAGCGTTACATGGGAACCCATCCTAAATTCACCCCTCCACTTT
TRBJ2-7	13	TRBD2	TRBV20-1	few	CSASLAGVHEQYF	TGCAGTGCTAGTCTAGCGGGAGTTCACGAGCAGTACTTC
TRBJ2-3	13	.	TRBV20-1	.	CSAPRGSTDTQYF	TGCAGTGCCCCGAGAGGGAGCACAGATACGCAGTATTTT
TRBJ2-1	18	.	TRBV7-3	once	CASSSPQGGAPGSDEQFF	TGTGCCAGCAGCTCCCCACAGGGGGGGGCGCCCGGTAGCGATGAGCAGTTCTTC
TRBJ1-2	14	TRBD1	TRBV6-5	.	CASSTPTGGNGYTF	TGTGCCAGCAGTACACCGACAGGGGGGAATGGCTACACCTTC
TRBJ1-2	14	.	TRBV30	.	CAWSVTVANYGYTF	TGTGCCTGGAGTGTTACAGTCGCTAACTATGGCTACACCTTC
TRBJ2-4	14	TRBD1	TRBV7-9	.	CASSLTGTENIQYF	TGTGCCAGCAGCCTGACAGGGACGGAAAACATTCAGTACTTC
TRBJ2-1	15	TRBD2	TRBV9	.	CASSVASGGMGEQFF	TGTGCCAGCAGCGTAGCATCCGGGGGGATGGGTGAGCAGTTCTTC
TRBJ2-1	15	.	TRBV11-2	.	CASTQPRVSYNEQFF	TGTGCCAGCACCCAACCCAGGGTGTCCTACAATGAGCAGTTCTTC
TRBJ2-7	11	.	TRBV30	.	CAWSAVSEQYF	TGTGCCTGGAGTGCGGTCTCCGAGCAGTACTTC
TRBJ2-5	12	.	TRBV6-4	once	CASSDSIGGRNF	TGTGCCAGCAGTGACTCTATTGGGGGCCGTAACTTC
TRBJ2-5	15	.	TRBV15	.	CATSRGSGSQETQYF	TGTGCCACCAGCAGAGGATCCGGGAGCCAAGAGACCCAGTACTTC
TRBJ2-3	17	TRBD1	TRBV29-1	.	CSVPGALQGGLADTQYF	TGCAGCGTCCCAGGGGCCCTACAGGGGGGCTTGGCAGATACGCAGTATTTT
TRBJ1-3	14	.	TRBV19	.	CASSTSFSGNTIYF	TGTGCCAGTAGTACCTCATTTTCTGGAAACACCATATATTTT